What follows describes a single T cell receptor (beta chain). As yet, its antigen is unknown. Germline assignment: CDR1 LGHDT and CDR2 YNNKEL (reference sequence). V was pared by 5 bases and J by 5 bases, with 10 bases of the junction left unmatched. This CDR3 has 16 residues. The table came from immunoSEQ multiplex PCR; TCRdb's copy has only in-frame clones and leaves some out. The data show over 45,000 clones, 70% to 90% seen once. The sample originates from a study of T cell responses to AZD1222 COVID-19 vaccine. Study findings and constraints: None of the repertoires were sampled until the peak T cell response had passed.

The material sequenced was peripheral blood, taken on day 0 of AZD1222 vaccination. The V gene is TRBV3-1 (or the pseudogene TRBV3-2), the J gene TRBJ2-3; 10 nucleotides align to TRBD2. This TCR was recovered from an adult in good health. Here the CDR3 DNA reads TGTGCCAGCAGCGCCCGTCAGCGGGGGGGCGTAGATACGCAGTATTTT. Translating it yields CASSARQRGGVDTQYF.